The 26 T cell receptor beta chains below come from one sample, sequenced in a study of blood T cell repertoires in COVID-19. Only in-frame clones appear in the TCRdb table, and some are missing; sequencing was by immunoSEQ multiplex PCR. The sample has fewer than 400,000 clones; about 87% are singletons. The sample taken for sequencing was PBMCs or T cells enriched from blood (not recorded which). Receptor source: a woman between 18 and 29 years old who had recovered from COVID-19.

This rearrangement joins TRBV7-6 to TRBJ1-5; D remains unclear. This CDR3 contains 13 residues. V was cut by 5 bases and J by 9 bases, with 14 bases left in between. Per the germline V gene, CDR1 is SGHVS and CDR2 is FNYEAQ. This chain's CDR3 is CASSLNQAAPQHF. CDR3 nucleotides: TGTGCCAGCAGCCTAAATCAAGCGGCGCCCCAGCATTTT.

V usage is TRBV7-2 and J usage is TRBJ1-1, with 8 bases matching TRBD1. The CDR3 length is 13 residues. The germline V gene encodes CDR1 SGHTA and CDR2 FQGNSA. Germline trimming cut 1 base from V and 9 bases from J; bases unmatched to any gene: 4. CDR3 coding DNA: TGTGCCAGCAGCTTAGAAGGACAGGGAAAAGCTTTCTTT. Protein sequence: CASSLEGQGKAFF.

The rearrangement links TRBV18 to TRBJ2-5; D ambiguous. CDR1 KGHSH and CDR2 LQKENI come from the germline V gene. The CDR3 runs to 14 residues. With 2 bases removed from V and 1 base from J, the gap between germline ends came to 8 bases. The CDR3 DNA reads as TGTGCCAGCTCACCATCTTTGAGCCAAGAGACCCAGTACTTC. It specifies CASSPSLSQETQYF.

The chain joins TRBV28 to TRBJ2-3; D is possibly TRBD2 (7 bases). V lost 8 bases and J lost 7, with 16 bases in between. There are 13 residues in the CDR3. Germline CDR1 reads MDHEN; CDR2 reads SYDVKM. The CDR3 DNA reads TGTGCCAGCGGAGGGGGGGCCCGGTATACGCAGTATTTT. Residues: CASGGGARYTQYF.

With regard to this clone: Since a much larger clone is just one base distant, this may be a read error. The chain uses TRBV12-3 or TRBV12-4 and TRBJ1-1; D is undetermined. V was shortened by 2 bases and J by 0 bases, with 4 bases between the two germline ends. The CDR3 contains 13 residues. The CDR3 nucleotides are TGTGCCAGCAGTTTATCCGTGAACACTGAAGCTTTCTTT. Translation: CASSLSVNTEAFF.

Only a few counts were recorded for this clone. The rearrangement uses TRBV11-2 and TRBJ2-7; the D is unclear. Trimming removed 0 bases at V and 5 bases at J, with 5 bases between. CDR1 is SGHAT, CDR2 FQNNGV, per germline. This CDR3 region has 12 residues. The CDR3 DNA is TGTGCCAGCAGCTTAGATTTAGACGAGCAGTACTTC. Protein: CASSLDLDEQYF.

V is TRBV7-2 and J is TRBJ2-3, with 11 bases aligning to TRBD2. The CDR3 is 15 amino acids. V was clipped by 6 bases and J by 6 bases; unmatched bases: 8. CDR1 SGHTA and CDR2 FQGNSA come from the germline V gene. DNA for the CDR3: TGTGCCAGCAGACTAGCGGGAGCCAAGGGGGATACGCAGTATTTT. Its translation is CASRLAGAKGDTQYF.

The rearrangement uses TRBV12-3 or TRBV12-4 and TRBJ2-1, with 7 bases aligning to TRBD1. This CDR3 spans 13 amino acids. The V segment lost 8 bases and the J segment 7 bases; nucleotides outside the gene matches: 8. The CDR3, as DNA: TGTGCCAGCTCCTCGACCAGGGGGAATGAGCAGTTCTTC. It is translated as CASSSTRGNEQFF.

The CDR3 DNA reads as TGTGCCACCAGCAGAGATTTACAGCTGAACACTGAAGCTTTCTTT. Translated, it gives CATSRDLQLNTEAFF. J is TRBJ1-1 and V is TRBV15; D gene ambiguous. The V end lost 0 bases, the J end lost 0 bases, and 8 bases lay between the germline ends. The CDR3 is 15 residues long. Germline CDR1 LNHNV, CDR2 YYDKDF (reference sequence).

This chain links TRBV28 with TRBJ1-2; D unclear. V gave up 8 bases and J gave up 0 bases, with 7 bases separating them. Germline loops: CDR1 MDHEN, CDR2 SYDVKM. This CDR3 is built from 12 residues. In DNA, the CDR3 is TGTGCCAGCGAAGCCCCTAACTATGGCTACACCTTC. It is translated as CASEAPNYGYTF.

V gene TRBV18 combines with J gene TRBJ1-1, with 9 bases matching TRBD1. This CDR3 has 16 amino acids. J was trimmed by 4 bases and V by 5 bases; bases with no gene match: 11. From germline, CDR1 is KGHSH and CDR2 LQKENI. CDR3 sequence: CASSGTGIGISTEAFF. The CDR3 DNA is TGTGCCAGCTCAGGGACAGGGATCGGGATTAGCACTGAAGCTTTCTTT.

The chain employs TRBV7-2 and TRBJ2-3; 9 nucleotides agree with TRBD2. The junction had 1 base not matched to a gene; V was cut back by 3 bases and J by 3 bases. The CDR3 spans 14 residues. The V gene's germline CDR1 is SGHTA and CDR2 FQGNSA. This CDR3 reads CASSFSGGTDTQYF. DNA for the CDR3: TGTGCCAGCAGCTTTAGCGGGGGAACAGATACGCAGTATTTT.

The sample holds one count of this clone. In the same sample, other DNA sequences code for this CDR3. This chain joins TRBV7-3 and TRBJ2-7, with no clear D. V lost 2 bases, J lost 1 base, and 12 bases lay in between. Germline-derived CDR1 and CDR2 are SGHTA and FQGTGA. The CDR3 is 15 amino acids. The CDR3 sequence: CASSLSPGSSYEQYF. CDR3 coding DNA: TGTGCCAGCAGCTTATCGCCAGGTTCTTCCTACGAGCAGTACTTC.

The V call is TRBV4-1, the J call TRBJ2-7, with 9 bases fitting TRBD1. CDR1 MGHRA and CDR2 YSYEKL come from the germline V gene. This CDR3 is 15 amino acids long. V lost 0 bases to trimming and J lost 6 bases; unmatched junction nucleotides: 6. CDR3 sequence: CASSQDGGQGFEQYF. The CDR3 DNA sequence: TGCGCCAGCAGCCAAGATGGTGGACAGGGGTTCGAGCAGTACTTC.

The rearrangement joins TRBV6-4 to TRBJ2-5; the match to TRBD1 covers 8 bases. The junction had 10 bases not matched to a gene; V was cut back by 1 base and J by 9 bases. The germline V gene has CDR1 MRHNA and CDR2 SNTAGT. The CDR3 covers 15 residues. The CDR3, as DNA: TGTGCCAGCAGTGACTTTTGGGGACAGGTAGTGGCCCAGTACTTC. This sequence encodes CASSDFWGQVVAQYF.

The table lists this clone with a count of one. This chain links TRBV7-8 with TRBJ1-3; D not resolved. The V end lost 2 bases, the J end lost 6 bases, and 14 bases lay between the germline ends. This CDR3 comprises 15 residues. From germline, CDR1 is SGHVS and CDR2 FQNEAQ. The CDR3 nucleotides are TGTGCCAGCAGCTTAATAGGCGGAACTTCAAACACCATATATTTT. It specifies CASSLIGGTSNTIYF.

V gene TRBV9 combines with J gene TRBJ2-5, with TRBD1 as a possible D gene (6 bases). V lost 0 bases, J lost 3 bases, and 12 bases lay in between. The CDR3 is 15 residues long. CDR1 is SGDLS, CDR2 YYNGEE, per germline. The CDR3 coding sequence is TGTGCCAGCAGCGTAGCGACAGGTCCCGAAGAGACCCAGTACTTC. Amino acids: CASSVATGPEETQYF.

This clone was picked up a small number of times. The chain joins TRBV2 to TRBJ1-1; 9 nucleotides match TRBD1. There are 13 residues in the CDR3. Germline V gives CDR1 SNHLY, CDR2 FYNNEI. Unmatched junction bases numbered 1, after V lost 3 bases and J lost 5 bases. Written as DNA, the CDR3 is TGTGCCAGCAGTGAGGACAGGGGAACTGAAGCTTTCTTT. It specifies CASSEDRGTEAFF.

This chain links TRBV2 with TRBJ2-3; 7 bases map to TRBD2. J lost 7 bases, V lost 4 bases, and 11 bases had no gene match. The CDR3 sequence is 15 residues long. The germline V gene has CDR1 SNHLY and CDR2 FYNNEI. CDR3 nucleotide sequence: TGTGCCAGCAGTGTACCTCAAGGCGGGACTAATACGCAGTATTTT. Encoded protein: CASSVPQGGTNTQYF.

This clone is a singleton in its sample. The chain combines TRBV7-2 with TRBJ2-1; 12 bases line up with TRBD2. Trimming removed 5 bases from V and 7 bases from J; junction bases left unmatched: 9. CDR1 is SGHTA and CDR2 is FQGNSA in the germline V gene. The CDR3 runs to 16 residues. The DNA of the CDR3 is TGTGCCAGCAGCCGGTTGTCTAGCGGGGGGGCGAATGAGCAGTTCTTC. Encoded protein: CASSRLSSGGANEQFF.

Many counts were recorded for this clone. The genes are TRBV29-1 and TRBJ1-1; a weak D match, TRBD1 (5 bases). The CDR3 has 14 residues. V lost 5 bases, J lost 3 bases, and 16 bases lay in between. Germline lookup yields CDR1 SQVTM and CDR2 ANQGSEA. This CDR3 is CSVSRYSGDTEAFF. The CDR3 DNA is TGCAGCGTTTCCCGTTACTCGGGGGACACTGAAGCTTTCTTT.

This clone is a singleton in its sample. The chain recombines TRBV6-6 with TRBJ2-7; no reliable D call. Trimming took 5 bases from V and 6 from J, leaving 14 bases between them. Germline loops: CDR1 MNHNY, CDR2 SVGAGI (reference sequence). The CDR3 totals 13 residues. The CDR3 nucleotides read TGTGCCAGCAGTGTCCCATCCCCGAGCGAGCAGTACTTC. It specifies CASSVPSPSEQYF.

The chain joins TRBV5-1 to TRBJ1-4; TRBD1 might be the D (5 bases). Germline CDR1 SGHRS, CDR2 YFSETQ. The CDR3 spans 15 residues. Trimming shortened V by 1 base and J by 5 bases, and 12 bases separated the two germline ends. The CDR3 nucleotides are TGCGCCAGCAGCTTGAATGGGGGACTAAATGAAAAACTGTTTTTT. This codes for CASSLNGGLNEKLFF.

CDR3: CASRSSTGSYEQYF. The CDR3 region has the DNA TGCGCCAGCAGGTCCTCGACGGGCTCCTACGAGCAGTACTTC. This chain links TRBV5-1 with TRBJ2-7; D gene unclear. The CDR3 runs to 14 residues. Germline loops: CDR1 SGHRS, CDR2 YFSETQ. V lost 5 bases to trimming and J lost 0 bases, with 12 bases between them.

The V call is TRBV10-2, the J call TRBJ1-1, with D unresolved. CDR1 and CDR2 (germline): WSHSY, SAAADI. The CDR3 sequence is 15 residues long. The V gene lost 3 bases and the J gene lost 1 base, with 12 bases spanning the gap. In DNA form, the CDR3 reads TGCGCCAGCAGTGACGTGGGAGGATCGAACACTGAAGCTTTCTTT. Protein product: CASSDVGGSNTEAFF.

The chain couples TRBV5-4 to TRBJ2-1; 8 nucleotides line up with TRBD2. Germline V lookup: CDR1 SGHNT, CDR2 YYREEE (reference sequence). J lost 0 bases, V lost 6 bases, and 5 bases had no gene match. This CDR3 has 15 residues. CDR3 nucleotide sequence: TGTGCCAGCATCGGGAGGGCCGGCTCCTACAATGAGCAGTTCTTC. It codes for CASIGRAGSYNEQFF.